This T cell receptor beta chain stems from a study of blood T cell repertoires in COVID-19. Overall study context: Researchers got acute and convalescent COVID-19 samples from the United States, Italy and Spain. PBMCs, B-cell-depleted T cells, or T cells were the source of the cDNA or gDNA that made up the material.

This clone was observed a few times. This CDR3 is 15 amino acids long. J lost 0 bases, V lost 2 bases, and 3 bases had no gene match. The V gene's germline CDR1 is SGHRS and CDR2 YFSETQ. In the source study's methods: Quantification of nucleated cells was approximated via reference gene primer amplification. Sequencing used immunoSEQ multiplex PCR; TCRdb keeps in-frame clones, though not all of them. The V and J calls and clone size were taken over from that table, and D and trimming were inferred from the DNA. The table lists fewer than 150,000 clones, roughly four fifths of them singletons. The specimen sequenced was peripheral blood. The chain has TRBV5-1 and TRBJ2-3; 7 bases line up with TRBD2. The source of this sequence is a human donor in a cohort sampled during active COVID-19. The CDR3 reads CASSFGAGSTDTQYF. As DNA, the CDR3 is TGCGCCAGCAGCTTTGGAGCGGGGAGCACAGATACGCAGTATTTT.